This T cell receptor (beta chain) was profiled in a study of post-analysis software for immune sequencing data. Study findings and constraints: A few TRBV segments appeared more often in patients than in controls, and TRBV5-6, TRBV5-1 and TRBV20-1 were among these.

The CDR3 covers 13 residues. With 8 bases clipped from V and 6 bases from J, the junction kept 7 bases outside the gene matches. Remarks on this clonotype: Its antigen remains unidentified.

Included in the TCR beta cDNA libraries were unique molecular identifiers. When roughly 1 to 10 million T cells were used, they gave approximately 530,000 cDNA molecules. Each CDR3 protein gets one entry after TCRdb re-called the PCR reads with MiXCR. The data contain 450,000 to 700,000 distinct CDR3 sequences, roughly 47% of them singletons. The chain has TRBV12-3 or TRBV12-4 and TRBJ2-1; 7 bases agree with TRBD2. The sample consisted of blood. This sequence originates from a girl aged 5-17 years with multiple sclerosis. In DNA, the CDR3 is TGTGCCAGCGGAACTAGCGCGTTCAATGAGCAGTTCTTC. Translating it yields CASGTSAFNEQFF.